This T cell receptor (beta chain) was sequenced for a study of T cell changes during pregnancy in multiple sclerosis. Sequencing was performed with immunoSEQ multiplex PCR; in TCRdb, only in-frame clones are kept and a portion is missing. Here the sample spans approximately 66,000 clones, 85% to 95% being singletons. The clonotype comes from a female donor in good health, enrolled as a control in a pregnancy study. The material sequenced was peripheral blood, taken in the third trimester of pregnancy.

The CDR3 nucleotides read TGTGCCAGCAGTGAAGGGTCGGCCGGGGGAGCTGAAGCTTTCTTT. Its protein is CASSEGSAGGAEAFF. This chain links TRBV25-1 with TRBJ1-1; perhaps TRBD1 as D (5 bases). The length of the CDR3 is 15 residues. V lost 2 bases and J 6 bases, leaving 16 bases between the germline ends. Germline values: CDR1 MGHDK, CDR2 SYGVNS.